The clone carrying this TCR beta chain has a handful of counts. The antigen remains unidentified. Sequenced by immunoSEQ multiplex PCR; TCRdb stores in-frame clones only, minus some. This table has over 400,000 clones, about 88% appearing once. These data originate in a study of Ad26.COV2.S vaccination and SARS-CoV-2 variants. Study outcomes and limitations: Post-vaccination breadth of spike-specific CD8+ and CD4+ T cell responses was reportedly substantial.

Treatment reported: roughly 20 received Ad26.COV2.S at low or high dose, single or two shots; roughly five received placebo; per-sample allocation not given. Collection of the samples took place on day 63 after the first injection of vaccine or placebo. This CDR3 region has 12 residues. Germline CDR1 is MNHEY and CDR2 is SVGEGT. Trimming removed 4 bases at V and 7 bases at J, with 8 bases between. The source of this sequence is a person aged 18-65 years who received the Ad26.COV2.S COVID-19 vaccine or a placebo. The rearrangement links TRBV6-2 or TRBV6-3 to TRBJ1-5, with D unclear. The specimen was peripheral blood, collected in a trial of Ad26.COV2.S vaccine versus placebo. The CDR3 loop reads CASSFRYQPQHF. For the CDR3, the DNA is TGTGCCAGCAGTTTCCGTTACCAGCCCCAGCATTTT.